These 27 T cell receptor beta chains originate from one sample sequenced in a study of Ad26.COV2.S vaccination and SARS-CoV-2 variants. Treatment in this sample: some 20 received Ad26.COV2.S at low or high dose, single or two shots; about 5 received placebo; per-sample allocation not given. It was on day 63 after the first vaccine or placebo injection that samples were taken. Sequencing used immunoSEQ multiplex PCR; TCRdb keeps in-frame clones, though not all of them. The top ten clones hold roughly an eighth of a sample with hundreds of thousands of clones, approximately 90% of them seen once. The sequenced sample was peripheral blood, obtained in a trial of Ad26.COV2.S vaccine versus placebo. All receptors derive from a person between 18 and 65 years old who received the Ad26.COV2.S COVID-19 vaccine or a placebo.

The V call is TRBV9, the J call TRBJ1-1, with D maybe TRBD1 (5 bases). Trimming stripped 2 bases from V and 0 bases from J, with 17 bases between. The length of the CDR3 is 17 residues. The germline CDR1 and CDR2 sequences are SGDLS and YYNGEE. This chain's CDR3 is CASSVTIQDHMNTEAFF. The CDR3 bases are TGTGCCAGCAGCGTTACTATACAGGACCACATGAACACTGAAGCTTTCTTT.

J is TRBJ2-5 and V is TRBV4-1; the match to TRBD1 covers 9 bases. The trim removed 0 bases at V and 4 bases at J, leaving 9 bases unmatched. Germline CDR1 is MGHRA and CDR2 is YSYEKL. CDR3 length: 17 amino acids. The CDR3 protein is CASSQDSPGQGRETQYF. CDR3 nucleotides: TGCGCCAGCAGCCAAGATAGCCCGGGACAGGGTAGAGAGACCCAGTACTTC.

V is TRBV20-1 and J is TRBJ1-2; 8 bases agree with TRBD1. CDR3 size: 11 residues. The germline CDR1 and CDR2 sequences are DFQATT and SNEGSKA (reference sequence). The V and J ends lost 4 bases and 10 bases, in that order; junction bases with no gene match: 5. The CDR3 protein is CSATRGQDYTF. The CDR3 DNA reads TGCAGTGCTACCAGGGGGCAAGACTACACCTTC.

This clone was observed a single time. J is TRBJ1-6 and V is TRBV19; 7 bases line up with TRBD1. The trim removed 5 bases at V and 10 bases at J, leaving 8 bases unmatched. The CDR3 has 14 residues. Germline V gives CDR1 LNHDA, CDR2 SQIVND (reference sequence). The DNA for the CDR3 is TGTGCCAGTAGTGAGACAGGGAAACGGTCACCCCTCCACTTT. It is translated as CASSETGKRSPLHF.

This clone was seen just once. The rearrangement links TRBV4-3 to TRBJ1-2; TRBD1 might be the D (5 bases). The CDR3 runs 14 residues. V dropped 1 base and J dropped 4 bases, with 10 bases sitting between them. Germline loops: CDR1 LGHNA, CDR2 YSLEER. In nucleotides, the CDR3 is TGCGCCAGCAGCCAAGGAAGGGGCCGCTATGGCTACACCTTC. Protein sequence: CASSQGRGRYGYTF.

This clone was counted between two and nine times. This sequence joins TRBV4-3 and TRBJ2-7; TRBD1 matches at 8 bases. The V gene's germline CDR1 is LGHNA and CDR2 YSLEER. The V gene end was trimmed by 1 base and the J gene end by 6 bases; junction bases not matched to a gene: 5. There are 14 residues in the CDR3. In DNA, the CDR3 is TGCGCCAGCAGCCAAGTCGGCACAGGGGGCGAGCAGTACTTC. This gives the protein CASSQVGTGGEQYF.

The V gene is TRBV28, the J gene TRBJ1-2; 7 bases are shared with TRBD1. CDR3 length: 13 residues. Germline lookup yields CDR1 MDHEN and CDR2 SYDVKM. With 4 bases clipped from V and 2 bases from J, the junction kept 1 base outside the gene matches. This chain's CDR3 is CASSSQGNYGYTF. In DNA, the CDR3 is TGTGCCAGCAGTTCACAGGGGAACTATGGCTACACCTTC.

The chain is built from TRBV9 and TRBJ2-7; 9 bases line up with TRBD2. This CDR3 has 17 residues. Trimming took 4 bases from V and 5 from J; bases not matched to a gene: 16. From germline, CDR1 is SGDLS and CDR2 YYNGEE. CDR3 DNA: TGTGCCAGCAGCCCGAGGCGTAGCGGGAGTGGGCGGCACGAGCAGTACTTC. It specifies CASSPRRSGSGRHEQYF.

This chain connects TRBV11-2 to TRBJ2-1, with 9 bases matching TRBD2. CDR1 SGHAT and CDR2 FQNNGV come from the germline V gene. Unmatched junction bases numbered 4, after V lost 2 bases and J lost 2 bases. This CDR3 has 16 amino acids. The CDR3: CASSLIASGAYNEQFF. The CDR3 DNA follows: TGTGCCAGCAGCTTAATAGCTAGCGGGGCCTACAATGAGCAGTTCTTC.

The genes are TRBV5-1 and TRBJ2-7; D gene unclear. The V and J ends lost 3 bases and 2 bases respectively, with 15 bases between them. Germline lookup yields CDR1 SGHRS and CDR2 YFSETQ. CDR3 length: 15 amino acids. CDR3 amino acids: CASSSHNRAPYEQYF. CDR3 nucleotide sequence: TGCGCCAGCAGCTCCCATAACCGGGCTCCCTACGAGCAGTACTTC.

The CDR3 DNA reads TGTGCCAGCAGCTTATTGGGGCCGGCCGCGAGCTCCTATAATTCACCCCTCCACTTT. It encodes CASSLLGPAASSYNSPLHF. The rearrangement joins TRBV7-3 to TRBJ1-6; D is possibly TRBD1 (5 bases). The CDR3 loop spans 19 amino acids. V lost 2 bases and J 0 bases, leaving 17 bases between the germline ends. Germline V gene sequence: CDR1 SGHTA, CDR2 FQGTGA.

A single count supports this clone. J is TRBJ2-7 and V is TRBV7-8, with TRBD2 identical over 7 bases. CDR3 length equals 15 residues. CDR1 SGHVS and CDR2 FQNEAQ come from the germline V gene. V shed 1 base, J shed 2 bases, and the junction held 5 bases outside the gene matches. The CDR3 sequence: CASSLDSGPTYEQYF. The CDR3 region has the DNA TGTGCCAGCAGCTTAGATAGCGGGCCTACCTACGAGCAGTACTTC.

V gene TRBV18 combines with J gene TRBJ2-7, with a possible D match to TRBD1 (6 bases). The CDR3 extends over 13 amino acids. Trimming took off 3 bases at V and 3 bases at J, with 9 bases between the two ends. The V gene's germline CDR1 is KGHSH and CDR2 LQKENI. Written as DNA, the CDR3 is TGTGCCAGCTCACCCAGGGGTCTCTACGAGCAGTACTTC. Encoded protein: CASSPRGLYEQYF.

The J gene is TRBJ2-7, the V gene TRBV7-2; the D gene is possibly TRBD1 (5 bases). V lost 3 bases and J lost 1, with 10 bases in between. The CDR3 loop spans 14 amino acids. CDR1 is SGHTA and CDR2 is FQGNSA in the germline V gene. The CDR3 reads CASSFFRESYEQYF. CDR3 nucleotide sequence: TGTGCCAGCAGCTTTTTCAGGGAATCCTACGAGCAGTACTTC. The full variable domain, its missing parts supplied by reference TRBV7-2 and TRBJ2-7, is GAGVSQSPSNKVTEKGKDVELRCDPISGHTALYWYRQSLGQGLEFLIYFQGNSAPDKSGLPSDRFSAERTGGSVSTLTIQRTQQEDSAVYLCASSFFRESYEQYFGPGTRLTVT.

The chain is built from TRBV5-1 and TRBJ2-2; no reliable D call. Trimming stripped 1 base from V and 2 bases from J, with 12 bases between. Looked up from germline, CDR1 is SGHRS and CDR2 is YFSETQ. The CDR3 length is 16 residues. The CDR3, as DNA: TGCGCCAGCAGCTTGCTGGGCGGAGATAACACCGGGGAGCTGTTTTTT. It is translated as CASSLLGGDNTGELFF.

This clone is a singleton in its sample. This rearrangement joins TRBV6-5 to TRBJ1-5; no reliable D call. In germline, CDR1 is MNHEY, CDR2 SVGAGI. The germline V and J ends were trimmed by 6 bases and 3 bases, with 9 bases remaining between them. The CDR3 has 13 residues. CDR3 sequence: CASSRGPNQPQHF. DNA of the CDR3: TGTGCCAGCAGCAGAGGGCCCAATCAGCCCCAGCATTTT.

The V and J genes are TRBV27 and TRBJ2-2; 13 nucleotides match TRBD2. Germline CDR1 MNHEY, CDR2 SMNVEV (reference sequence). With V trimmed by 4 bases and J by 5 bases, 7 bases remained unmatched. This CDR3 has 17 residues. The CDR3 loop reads CASSSPGLAGNTGELFF. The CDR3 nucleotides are TGTGCCAGCAGTTCACCGGGACTAGCGGGAAATACCGGGGAGCTGTTTTTT.

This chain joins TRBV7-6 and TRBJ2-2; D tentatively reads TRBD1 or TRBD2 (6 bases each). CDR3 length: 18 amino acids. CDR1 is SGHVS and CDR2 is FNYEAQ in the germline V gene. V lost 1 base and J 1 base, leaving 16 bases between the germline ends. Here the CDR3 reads CASSLEGGYRENTGELFF. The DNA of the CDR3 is TGTGCCAGCAGCTTAGAGGGGGGTTACAGGGAGAACACCGGGGAGCTGTTTTTT.

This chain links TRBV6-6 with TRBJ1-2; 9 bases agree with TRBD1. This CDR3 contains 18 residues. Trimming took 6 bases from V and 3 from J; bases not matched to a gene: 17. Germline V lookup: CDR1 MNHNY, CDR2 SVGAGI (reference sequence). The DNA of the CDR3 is TGTGCCAGCAGACGAACTAGTTTCGGGGACAGGGTTGACTATGGCTACACCTTC. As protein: CASRRTSFGDRVDYGYTF.

The CDR3 spells CATSRDPGGPGELFF. CDR3 sequence (DNA): TGTGCCACCAGCAGAGATCCGGGAGGGCCCGGGGAGCTGTTTTTT. The V gene is TRBV15, the J gene TRBJ2-2; 8 nucleotides match TRBD2. CDR1 and CDR2 from the germline V gene are LNHNV and YYDKDF (reference sequence). V was pared by 0 bases and J by 6 bases, with 3 bases of the junction left unmatched. There are 15 residues in the CDR3.

CDR3 residues: CASSQDRGSGRAGYEQYF. The CDR3 nucleotides are TGTGCCAGCAGCCAAGATCGTGGTAGCGGGAGGGCCGGGTACGAGCAGTACTTC. This chain connects TRBV3-1 (or the pseudogene TRBV3-2) to TRBJ2-7, with 11 bases fitting TRBD2. The CDR3 consists of 18 residues. Losses at the gene ends were 0 bases for V and 4 bases for J; bases not matched to a gene: 11. Germline CDR1 and CDR2: LGHDT and YNNKEL (reference sequence).

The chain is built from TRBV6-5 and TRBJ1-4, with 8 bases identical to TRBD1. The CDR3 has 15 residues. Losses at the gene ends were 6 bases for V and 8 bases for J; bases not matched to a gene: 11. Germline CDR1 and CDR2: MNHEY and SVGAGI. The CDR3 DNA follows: TGTGCCAGCAGCTCCGGACAGGGCTCGGGGGAAAAACTGTTTTTT. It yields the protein CASSSGQGSGEKLFF.

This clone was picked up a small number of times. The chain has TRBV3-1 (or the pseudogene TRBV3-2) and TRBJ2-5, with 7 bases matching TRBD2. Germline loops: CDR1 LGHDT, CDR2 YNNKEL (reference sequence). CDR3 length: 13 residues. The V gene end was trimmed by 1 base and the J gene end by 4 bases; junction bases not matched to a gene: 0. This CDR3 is CASSQGGRETQYF. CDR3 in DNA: TGTGCCAGCAGCCAAGGCGGGAGAGAGACCCAGTACTTC.

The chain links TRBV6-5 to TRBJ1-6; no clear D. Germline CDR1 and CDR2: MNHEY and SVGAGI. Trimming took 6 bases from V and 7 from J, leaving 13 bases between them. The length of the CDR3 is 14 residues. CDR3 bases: TGTGCCAGCAGCCCGGCCCGCGGGAATTCACCCCTCCACTTT. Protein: CASSPARGNSPLHF.

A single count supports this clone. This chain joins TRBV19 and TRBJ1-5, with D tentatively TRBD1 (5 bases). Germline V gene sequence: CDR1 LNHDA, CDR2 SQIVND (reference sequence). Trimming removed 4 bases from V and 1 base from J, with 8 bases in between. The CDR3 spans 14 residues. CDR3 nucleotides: TGTGCCAGTAGTAGTAGGACAAGCAATCAGCCCCAGCATTTT. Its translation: CASSSRTSNQPQHF. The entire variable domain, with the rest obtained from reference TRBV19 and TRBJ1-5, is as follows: DGGITQSPKYLFRKEGQNVTLSCEQNLNHDAMYWYRQDPGQGLRLIYYSQIVNDFQKGDIAEGYSVSREKKESFPLTVTSAQKNPTAFYLCASSSRTSNQPQHFGDGTRLSIL.

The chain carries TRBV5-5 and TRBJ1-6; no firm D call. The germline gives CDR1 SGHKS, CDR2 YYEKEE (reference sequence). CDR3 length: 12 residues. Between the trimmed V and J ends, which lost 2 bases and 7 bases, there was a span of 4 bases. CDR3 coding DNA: TGTGCCAGCAGCTTCGACAATTCACCCCTCCACTTT. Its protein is CASSFDNSPLHF.

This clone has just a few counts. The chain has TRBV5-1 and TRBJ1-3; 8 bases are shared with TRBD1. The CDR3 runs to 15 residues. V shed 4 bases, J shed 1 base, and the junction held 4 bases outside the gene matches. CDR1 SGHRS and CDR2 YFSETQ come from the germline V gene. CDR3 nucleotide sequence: TGCGCCAGCAGCCCCCGGACAGGGTCTGGAAACACCATATATTTT. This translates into CASSPRTGSGNTIYF.